The clone carrying this TCR beta chain was recorded a few times. In the authors' methods: Junction-only immunoSEQ data arrived without quality scores, meaning filtering differed. TCRdb's table, derived via immunoSEQ multiplex PCR, lists solely in-frame clones and lacks some. D and trimming come from the DNA, and the V and J calls and clone size come from that table. The profile shows about 1.1 million clones, 78% of them singletons. The V and J ends lost 5 bases and 3 bases, in that order; junction bases with no gene match: 3. This CDR3 comprises 13 residues. In germline, CDR1 is SNHLY, CDR2 FYNNEI. The data are from a study of shared clonotypes between healthy human individuals.

The chain joins TRBV2 to TRBJ1-1; 7 bases map to TRBD1. The sample taken for sequencing was memory CD4+ T cells from PBMCs. This sample's subset: CD45RA-negative fraction. The receptor was derived from a man younger than 35 in good health. Some clones in this sample may be carry-over from other donors' samples. In DNA, the CDR3 is TGTGCCAGCAGTAGCCAGGGGGACACTGAAGCTTTCTTT. Its protein is CASSSQGDTEAFF.